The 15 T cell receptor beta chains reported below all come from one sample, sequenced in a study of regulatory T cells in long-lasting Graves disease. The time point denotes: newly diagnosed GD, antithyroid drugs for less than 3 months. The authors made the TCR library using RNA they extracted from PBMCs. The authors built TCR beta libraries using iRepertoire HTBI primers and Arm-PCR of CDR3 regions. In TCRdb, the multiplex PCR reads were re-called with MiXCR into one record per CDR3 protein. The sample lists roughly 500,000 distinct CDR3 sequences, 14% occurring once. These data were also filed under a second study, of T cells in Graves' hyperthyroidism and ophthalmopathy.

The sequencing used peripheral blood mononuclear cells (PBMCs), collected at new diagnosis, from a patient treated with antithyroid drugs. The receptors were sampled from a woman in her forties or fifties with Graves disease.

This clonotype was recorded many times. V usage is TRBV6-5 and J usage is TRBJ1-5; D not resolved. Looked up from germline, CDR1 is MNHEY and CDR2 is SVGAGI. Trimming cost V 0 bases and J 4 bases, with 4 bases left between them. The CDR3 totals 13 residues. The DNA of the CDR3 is TGTGCCAGCAGTTACTCTTTTAATCAGCCCCAGCATTTT. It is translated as CASSYSFNQPQHF.

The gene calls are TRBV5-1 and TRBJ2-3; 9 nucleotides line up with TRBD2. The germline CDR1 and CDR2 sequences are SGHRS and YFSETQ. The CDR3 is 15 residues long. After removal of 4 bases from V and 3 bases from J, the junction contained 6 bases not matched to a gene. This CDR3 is CASSTLAGTTDTQYF. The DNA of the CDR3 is TGCGCCAGCAGCACCCTAGCGGGAACAACAGATACGCAGTATTTT.

Here the CDR3 DNA reads TGCAGTGCTAGAGATCCAAGCGGGAGGGCCCCAGATACGCAGTATTTT. Its protein is CSARDPSGRAPDTQYF. The chain joins TRBV20-1 to TRBJ2-3; 10 positions match TRBD2. Per germline, CDR1 DFQATT and CDR2 SNEGSKA (reference sequence). The CDR3 is made up of 16 amino acids. Trimming removed 0 bases from V and 4 bases from J; junction bases left unmatched: 7.

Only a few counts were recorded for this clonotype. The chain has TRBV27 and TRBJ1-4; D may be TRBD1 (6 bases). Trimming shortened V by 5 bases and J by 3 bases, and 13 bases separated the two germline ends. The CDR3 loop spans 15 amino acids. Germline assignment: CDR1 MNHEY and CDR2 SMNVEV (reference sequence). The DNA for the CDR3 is TGTGCCAGCAGTCCTACAGGGTGGGCTAATGAAAAACTGTTTTTT. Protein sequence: CASSPTGWANEKLFF.

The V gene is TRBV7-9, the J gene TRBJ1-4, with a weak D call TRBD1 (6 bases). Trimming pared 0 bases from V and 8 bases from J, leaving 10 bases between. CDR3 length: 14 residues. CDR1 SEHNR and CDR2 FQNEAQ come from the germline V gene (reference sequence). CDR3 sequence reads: CASSLADSEEKLFF. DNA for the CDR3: TGTGCCAGCAGCTTAGCGGACAGTGAAGAAAAACTGTTTTTT.

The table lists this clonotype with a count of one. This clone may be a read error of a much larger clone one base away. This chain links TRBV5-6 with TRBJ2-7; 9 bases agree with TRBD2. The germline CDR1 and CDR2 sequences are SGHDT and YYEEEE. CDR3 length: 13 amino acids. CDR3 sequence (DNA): TGTGCCATCAGCCCTGGGACTAGCTTCGAGCAGTACTTC. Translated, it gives CAISPGTSFEQYF.

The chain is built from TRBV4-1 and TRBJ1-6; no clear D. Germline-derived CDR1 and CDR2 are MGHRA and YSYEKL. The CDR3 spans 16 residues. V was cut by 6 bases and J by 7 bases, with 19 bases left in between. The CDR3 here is CASRDKQKVKNSPLHF. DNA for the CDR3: TGCGCCAGCAGGGATAAACAGAAGGTGAAAAATTCACCCCTCCACTTT.

CDR3 nucleotides: TGTGCCAGCAGTTTGGCTAGCGGGACCGGGGAGCTGTTTTTT. Residues: CASSLASGTGELFF. The V call is TRBV12-3 or TRBV12-4, the J call TRBJ2-2, with 8 bases matching TRBD2. V lost 3 bases, J lost 5 bases, and 2 bases stayed unmatched. The CDR3 runs to 14 residues.

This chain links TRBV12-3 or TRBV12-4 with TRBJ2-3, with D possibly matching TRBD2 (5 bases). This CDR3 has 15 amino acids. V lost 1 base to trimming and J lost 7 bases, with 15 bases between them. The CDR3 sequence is CASSLGTTPGNTQYF. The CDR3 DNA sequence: TGTGCCAGCAGTTTAGGGACCACCCCGGGGAATACGCAGTATTTT.

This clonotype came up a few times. CDR3 in amino acids: CASSPRLAGDNREQFF. The CDR3 DNA is TGTGCCAGCAGCCCAAGACTAGCGGGAGACAATCGCGAGCAGTTCTTC. The chain combines TRBV7-9 with TRBJ2-1; TRBD2 agrees at 12 bases. This CDR3 contains 16 residues. Germline V gene lookup returns CDR1 SEHNR and CDR2 FQNEAQ (reference sequence). V was clipped by 5 bases and J by 10 bases; unmatched bases: 12.

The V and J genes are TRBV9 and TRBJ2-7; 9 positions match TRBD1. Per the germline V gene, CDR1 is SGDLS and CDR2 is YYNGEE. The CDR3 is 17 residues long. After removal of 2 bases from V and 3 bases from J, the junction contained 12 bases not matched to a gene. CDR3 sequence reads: CASSVSGTGKVDYEQYF. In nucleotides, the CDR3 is TGTGCCAGCAGCGTTTCCGGGACAGGGAAGGTGGACTACGAGCAGTACTTC.

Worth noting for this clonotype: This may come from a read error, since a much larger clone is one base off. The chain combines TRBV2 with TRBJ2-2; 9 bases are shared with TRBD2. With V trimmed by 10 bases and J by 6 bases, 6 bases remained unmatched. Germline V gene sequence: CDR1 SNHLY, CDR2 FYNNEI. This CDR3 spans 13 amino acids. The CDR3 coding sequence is TGTGCCACAAAAGGCGGGGGGGCCGGGGAGCTGTTTTTT. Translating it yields CATKGGGAGELFF.

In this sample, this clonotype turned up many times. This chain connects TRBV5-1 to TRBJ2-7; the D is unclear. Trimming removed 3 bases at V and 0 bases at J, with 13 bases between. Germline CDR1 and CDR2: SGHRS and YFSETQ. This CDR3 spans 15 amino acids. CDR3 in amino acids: CASSSSPQSSYEQYF. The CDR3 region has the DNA TGCGCCAGCAGCTCCAGCCCCCAGAGCTCCTACGAGCAGTACTTC.

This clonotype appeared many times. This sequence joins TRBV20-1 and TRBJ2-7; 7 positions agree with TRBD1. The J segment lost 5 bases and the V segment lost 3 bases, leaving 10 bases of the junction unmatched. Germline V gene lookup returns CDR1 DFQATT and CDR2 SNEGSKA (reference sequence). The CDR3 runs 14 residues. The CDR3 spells CSARKTGSTDEQYF. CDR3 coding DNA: TGCAGTGCTAGGAAGACAGGGTCTACGGACGAGCAGTACTTC.

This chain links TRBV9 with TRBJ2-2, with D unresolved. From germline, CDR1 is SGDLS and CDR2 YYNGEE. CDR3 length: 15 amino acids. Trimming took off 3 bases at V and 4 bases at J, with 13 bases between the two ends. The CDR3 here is CASSDPIKATGELFF. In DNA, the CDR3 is TGTGCCAGCAGCGATCCGATTAAAGCCACCGGGGAGCTGTTTTTT. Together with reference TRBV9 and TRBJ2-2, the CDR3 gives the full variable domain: DSGVTQTPKHLITATGQRVTLRCSPRSGDLSVYWYQQSLDQGLQFLIQYYNGEERAKGNILERFSAQQFPDLHSELNLSSLELGDSALYFCASSDPIKATGELFFGEGSRLTVL.